These 6 T cell receptor beta chains came from one sample sequenced in a study of Ad26.COV2.S vaccination and SARS-CoV-2 variants. Treatment meaning: some 20 received Ad26.COV2.S at low or high dose, single or two shots; roughly five received placebo; per-sample allocation not given. On day 63 after the first injection, vaccine and placebo recipients gave samples. Libraries were prepared by immunoSEQ multiplex PCR; TCRdb keeps only in-frame clonotypes and omits some of them. Of some 450,000 clones in the sample, 90% were seen once. The source was peripheral blood, collected in a trial of Ad26.COV2.S vaccine versus placebo. These receptors all stem from a person between 18 and 59 years old who received the Ad26.COV2.S COVID-19 vaccine or a placebo.

The rearrangement uses TRBV11-2 and TRBJ2-7; 7 nucleotides agree with TRBD1. The ends lost 5 bases at V and 2 bases at J; junction bases unmatched: 9. CDR3 length: 15 residues. Germline V CDR1 and CDR2: SGHAT, FQNNGV. The chain's CDR3 is CASSPLQGRPYEQYF. CDR3 in DNA: TGTGCCAGCAGCCCACTACAGGGGCGCCCCTACGAGCAGTACTTC.

CDR3 region: CASSWIGTARTYEQYF. CDR3 nucleotides: TGTGCCAGCAGTTGGATTGGGACAGCGAGAACCTACGAGCAGTACTTC. The chain is built from TRBV28 and TRBJ2-7, with 7 bases identical to TRBD1. This CDR3 has 16 residues. Trimming cost V 4 bases and J 2 bases; bases outside gene matches: 11. Germline loops: CDR1 MDHEN, CDR2 SYDVKM.

As DNA, the CDR3 is TGTGCCAGCAGCCCAGGACTAGCGGGGAGCCAAGAGACCCAGTACTTC. Translation: CASSPGLAGSQETQYF. The rearrangement joins TRBV5-4 to TRBJ2-5; 12 bases agree with TRBD2. Unmatched junction bases numbered 5, after V lost 4 bases and J lost 1 base. CDR3 length: 16 residues. CDR1 SGHNT and CDR2 YYREEE come from the germline V gene (reference sequence).

The chain is built from TRBV7-9 and TRBJ1-1, with unresolved D. The CDR3 has 14 residues. From germline, CDR1 is SEHNR and CDR2 FQNEAQ (reference sequence). The V and J ends lost 1 base and 5 bases respectively, with 11 bases between them. CDR3 sequence reads: CASSLVGFGTEAFF. CDR3 bases: TGTGCCAGCAGCTTAGTAGGGTTCGGGACTGAAGCTTTCTTT.

The chain combines TRBV5-5 with TRBJ2-1; 7 positions agree with TRBD1. Germline CDR1 reads SGHKS; CDR2 reads YYEKEE (reference sequence). The CDR3 is 15 residues long. With 2 bases clipped from V and 1 base from J, the junction kept 3 bases outside the gene matches. DNA for the CDR3: TGTGCCAGCAGCTTTGACAGGGCTTCCTACAATGAGCAGTTCTTC. This translates into CASSFDRASYNEQFF.

V is TRBV28 and J is TRBJ1-5; 9 bases align to TRBD1. With 7 bases clipped from V and 3 bases from J, the junction kept 7 bases outside the gene matches. The CDR3 runs to 15 residues. Germline CDR1 and CDR2: MDHEN and SYDVKM. Written as DNA, the CDR3 is TGTGCCAGCATGCCGGACAGGGGTTACAATCAGCCCCAGCATTTT. Its protein product is CASMPDRGYNQPQHF.